The 18 T cell receptor beta chains below all came from one sample that was sequenced in a study of vaccination and CD4 T cells after COVID-19. For these receptors, no antigen is known. The Oncomine TCR Beta short-read assay was applied to DNA of cultured CD4+ T cells. TCRdb independently ran MiXCR on the PCR reads; one entry per CDR3 protein. The data contain roughly 20,000 distinct CDR3 sequences, about 44% of them singletons. Indicated treatment: approximately 9-day PBMC culture with coronavirus spike peptide pools or control peptides (ViraFEST assay). The material sequenced was CD4+ T cells from blood, cultured in vitro, taken before SARS-CoV-2 vaccination. Receptor source: a human donor who had recovered from COVID-19.

In DNA form, the CDR3 reads TGTGCCAGCAAAGACAGGGCTGGTGAAAAACTGTTTTTT. Protein: CASKDRAGEKLFF. The V and J genes are TRBV2 and TRBJ1-4, with 7 bases identical to TRBD1. Germline CDR1 SNHLY, CDR2 FYNNEI. The trim removed 7 bases at V and 7 bases at J, leaving 6 bases unmatched. CDR3 length equals 13 residues.

The chain joins TRBV20-1 to TRBJ1-5; D is possibly TRBD1 (5 bases). Per germline, CDR1 DFQATT and CDR2 SNEGSKA (reference sequence). This CDR3 contains 17 residues. V lost 2 bases and J 6 bases, leaving 23 bases between the germline ends. The CDR3 here is CSARIRSGRALGQPQHF. Here the CDR3 DNA reads TGCAGTGCTAGAATCCGGTCGGGGCGCGCTTTGGGTCAGCCCCAGCATTTT.

The gene calls are TRBV15 and TRBJ2-5, with TRBD1 matching over 7 bases. The ends lost 0 bases at V and 2 bases at J; junction bases unmatched: 3. Germline CDR1 and CDR2: LNHNV and YYDKDF (reference sequence). This CDR3 has 15 amino acids. CDR3 amino acids: CATSRDDRAQETQYF. The CDR3 region has the DNA TGTGCCACCAGCAGAGATGACAGGGCTCAAGAGACCCAGTACTTC.

The chain combines TRBV7-2 with TRBJ1-2; 7 bases align to TRBD1. The ends lost 2 bases at V and 4 bases at J; junction bases unmatched: 13. The CDR3 totals 17 residues. The germline V gene encodes CDR1 SGHTA and CDR2 FQGNSA. Here the CDR3 reads CASSLTPLGQPIYGYTF. The DNA for the CDR3 is TGTGCCAGCAGCTTAACCCCGTTGGGACAGCCAATCTATGGCTACACCTTC.

This clonotype was seen a handful of times. For the CDR3, the DNA is TGCAGTGCTACCTTAGCGGGTGGTGGAGCTTTCTTT. This sequence encodes CSATLAGGGAFF. The V call is TRBV20-1, the J call TRBJ1-1; no reliable D call. The CDR3 covers 12 residues. V was clipped by 4 bases and J by 10 bases, with 16 bases between them. Per the germline V gene, CDR1 is DFQATT and CDR2 is SNEGSKA (reference sequence).

The V gene is TRBV23-1, the J gene TRBJ2-1; no definite D call. TRBV23-1 is treated as an ORF (open reading frame) with a function not yet certain. The CDR3 covers 15 residues. With 0 bases removed from V and 2 bases from J, the gap between germline ends came to 8 bases. CDR3: CASSQSHLTYNEQFF. In nucleotides, the CDR3 is TGCGCCAGCAGTCAATCCCACCTGACCTACAATGAGCAGTTCTTC.

V gene TRBV4-1 combines with J gene TRBJ1-5, with 11 bases fitting TRBD1. J lost 7 bases, V lost 3 bases, and 2 bases had no gene match. The CDR3 extends over 14 amino acids. The germline V gene encodes CDR1 MGHRA and CDR2 YSYEKL. The CDR3 region has the DNA TGCGCCAGCAGCCAGGACAGGGGGCTCCAGCCCCAGCATTTT. Its protein product is CASSQDRGLQPQHF.

This chain links TRBV11-3 with TRBJ2-1; 10 nucleotides match TRBD2. Germline-derived CDR1 and CDR2 are SGHNT and YENEEA. The J segment lost 11 bases and the V segment lost 6 bases, leaving 13 bases of the junction unmatched. This CDR3 comprises 15 residues. The chain's CDR3 is CASRHPLSSGSQQFF. The CDR3 DNA reads as TGTGCCAGCAGGCACCCCCTTTCTAGCGGGAGTCAGCAGTTCTTC.

This clonotype was counted only a few times. The gene calls are TRBV29-1 and TRBJ1-1, with 7 bases aligning to TRBD1. V shed 4 bases, J shed 1 base, and the junction held 6 bases outside the gene matches. The CDR3 extends over 14 amino acids. Per germline, CDR1 SQVTM and CDR2 ANQGSEA. The CDR3 DNA follows: TGCAGCGTTGTAGAGGGGGCCGGGAACACTGAAGCTTTCTTT. Translation: CSVVEGAGNTEAFF.

This clonotype was counted between two and nine times. V and J are TRBV19 and TRBJ2-7; 8 bases are shared with TRBD1. J was trimmed by 3 bases and V by 4 bases; bases with no gene match: 5. This CDR3 has 14 residues. Germline CDR1 reads LNHDA; CDR2 reads SQIVND (reference sequence). CDR3 sequence: CASSTTGGYYEQYF. CDR3 nucleotide sequence: TGTGCCAGTAGTACCACAGGGGGTTACTACGAGCAGTACTTC.

There are a few counts of this clonotype. J is TRBJ2-5 and V is TRBV6-2 or TRBV6-3; TRBD2 matches at 7 bases. Germline V gene lookup returns CDR1 MNHEY and CDR2 SVGEGT. V was pared by 0 bases and J by 1 base, with 8 bases of the junction left unmatched. The CDR3 sequence is 17 residues long. The CDR3 spells CASSYSVGGKFQETQYF. The CDR3 DNA sequence: TGTGCCAGCAGTTACTCGGTGGGAGGGAAATTCCAAGAGACCCAGTACTTC.

The chain employs TRBV6-1 and TRBJ1-6; TRBD1 matches 7 bases. This CDR3 comprises 16 residues. Germline CDR1 and CDR2: MNHNS and SASEGT. V lost 8 bases, J lost 5 bases, and 12 bases stayed unmatched. The CDR3 nucleotides are TGTGCCAGCCGGGGATCTGGGACAGTAAATAATTCACCCCTCCACTTT. It encodes CASRGSGTVNNSPLHF.

The V call is TRBV20-1, the J call TRBJ1-3, with 7 bases aligning to TRBD1. Per the germline V gene, CDR1 is DFQATT and CDR2 is SNEGSKA (reference sequence). Unmatched junction bases numbered 5, after V lost 0 bases and J lost 0 bases. The CDR3 consists of 16 residues. As DNA, the CDR3 is TGCAGTGCTAGAGATGGGACAGTCAACTCTGGAAACACCATATATTTT. It codes for CSARDGTVNSGNTIYF.

This clonotype was observed a handful of times. The rearrangement joins TRBV6-2 or TRBV6-3 to TRBJ1-2; D remains ambiguous. CDR1 is MNHEY and CDR2 is SVGEGT in the germline V gene. V lost 0 bases to trimming and J lost 3 bases, with 5 bases between them. The CDR3 has 13 amino acids. The CDR3 spells CASSYSPDYGYTF. The CDR3 DNA follows: TGTGCCAGCAGTTACTCCCCGGACTATGGCTACACCTTC.

The sample holds one count of this clonotype. The chain links TRBV2 to TRBJ1-2; D is ambiguous. Germline CDR1 is SNHLY and CDR2 is FYNNEI. The length of the CDR3 is 15 residues. The V end was cut by 6 bases, the J end by 8 bases, with 22 bases between. CDR3 in DNA: TGTGCCAGCAGGGACGCCGGGATACGGTATCTCGGCTACACCTTC. This codes for CASRDAGIRYLGYTF.

This clonotype came up a few times. The CDR3 DNA reads TGTGCCACCAGTGATTTGAGGACTTATACGCAGTATTTT. It translates to CATSDLRTYTQYF. The V call is TRBV24-1, the J call TRBJ2-3; D is perhaps TRBD2 (5 bases). V was cut by 0 bases and J by 7 bases, with 7 bases left in between. Germline lookup yields CDR1 KGHDR and CDR2 SFDVKD. The CDR3 has 13 residues.

This clonotype was counted between two and nine times. The V call is TRBV11-2, the J call TRBJ1-2; D is uncertain. This CDR3 has 14 residues. Per the germline V gene, CDR1 is SGHAT and CDR2 is FQNNGV. V was trimmed by 0 bases and J by 8 bases, leaving 13 bases between them. The CDR3 nucleotides read TGTGCCAGCAGCTTAGATTTGGGAATAAGGGGCTACACCTTC. This gives the protein CASSLDLGIRGYTF.

The gene calls are TRBV7-2 and TRBJ1-2; D not resolved. Germline loops: CDR1 SGHTA, CDR2 FQGNSA. Trimming stripped 5 bases from V and 6 bases from J, with 19 bases between. CDR3 length: 15 residues. CDR3 region: CASSLTYKSPDGYTF. The CDR3 bases are TGTGCCAGCAGCCTAACTTATAAGTCCCCCGATGGCTACACCTTC. Variable domain in full (rest from reference TRBV7-2 and TRBJ1-2): GAGVSQSPSNKVTEKGKDVELRCDPISGHTALYWYRQSLGQGLEFLIYFQGNSAPDKSGLPSDRFSAERTGGSVSTLTIQRTQQEDSAVYLCASSLTYKSPDGYTFGSGTRLTVV.